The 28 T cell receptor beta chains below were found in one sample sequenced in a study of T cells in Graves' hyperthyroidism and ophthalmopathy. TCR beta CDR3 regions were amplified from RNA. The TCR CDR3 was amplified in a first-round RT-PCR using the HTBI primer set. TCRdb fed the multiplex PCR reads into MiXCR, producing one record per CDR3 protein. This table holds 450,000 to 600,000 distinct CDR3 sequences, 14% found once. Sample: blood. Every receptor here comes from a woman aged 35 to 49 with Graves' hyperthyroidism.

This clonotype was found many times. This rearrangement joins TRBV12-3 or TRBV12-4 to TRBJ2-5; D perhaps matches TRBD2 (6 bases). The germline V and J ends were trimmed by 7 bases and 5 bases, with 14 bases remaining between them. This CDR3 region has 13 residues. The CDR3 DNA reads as TGTGCCAGCACCGCCCGGGGACTGGAGACCCAGTACTTC. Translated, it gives CASTARGLETQYF.

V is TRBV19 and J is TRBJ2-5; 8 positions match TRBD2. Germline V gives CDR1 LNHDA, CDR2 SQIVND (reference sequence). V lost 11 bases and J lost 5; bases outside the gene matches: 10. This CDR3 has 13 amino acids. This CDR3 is CASSGSGWETQYF. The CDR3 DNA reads TGTGCCTCAAGCGGGAGCGGATGGGAGACCCAGTACTTC. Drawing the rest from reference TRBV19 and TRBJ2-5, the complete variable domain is DGGITQSPKYLFRKEGQNVTLSCEQNLNHDAMYWYRQDPGQGLRLIYYSQIVNDFQKGDIAEGYSVSREKKESFPLTVTSAQKNPTAFYLCASSGSGWETQYFGPGTRLLVL.

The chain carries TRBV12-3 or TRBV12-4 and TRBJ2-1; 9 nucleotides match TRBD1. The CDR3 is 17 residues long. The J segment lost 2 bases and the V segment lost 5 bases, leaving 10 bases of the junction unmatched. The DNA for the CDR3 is TGTGCCAGCAGTACCGGGACAGGGATATGGGCCTACAATGAGCAGTTCTTC. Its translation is CASSTGTGIWAYNEQFF.

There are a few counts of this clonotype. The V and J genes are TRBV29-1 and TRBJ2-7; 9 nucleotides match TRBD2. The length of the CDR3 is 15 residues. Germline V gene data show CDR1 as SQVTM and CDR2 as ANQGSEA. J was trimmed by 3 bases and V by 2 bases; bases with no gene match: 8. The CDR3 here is CSVESSGSGDYEQYF. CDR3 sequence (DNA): TGCAGCGTTGAAAGTAGCGGGAGTGGGGACTACGAGCAGTACTTC.

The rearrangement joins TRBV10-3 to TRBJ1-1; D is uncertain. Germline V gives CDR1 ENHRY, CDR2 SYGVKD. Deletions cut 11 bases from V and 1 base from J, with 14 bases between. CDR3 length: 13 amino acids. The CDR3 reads CALSAGQNTEAFF. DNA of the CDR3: TGTGCCCTCTCTGCTGGGCAGAACACTGAAGCTTTCTTT.

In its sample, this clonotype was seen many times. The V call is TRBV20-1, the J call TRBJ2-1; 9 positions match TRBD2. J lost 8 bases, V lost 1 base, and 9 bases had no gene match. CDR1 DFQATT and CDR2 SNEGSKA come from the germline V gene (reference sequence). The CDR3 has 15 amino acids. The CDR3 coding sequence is TGCAGTGCTAGAGGTCGTCTAGCGGGATCCGATGAGCAGTTCTTC. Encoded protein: CSARGRLAGSDEQFF.

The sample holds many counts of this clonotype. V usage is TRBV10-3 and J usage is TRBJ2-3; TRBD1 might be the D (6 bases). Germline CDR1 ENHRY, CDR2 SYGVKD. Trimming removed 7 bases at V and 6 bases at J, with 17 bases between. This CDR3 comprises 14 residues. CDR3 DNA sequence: TGTGCCATCACCGAGGGGACAAGCGCGGATACGCAGTATTTT. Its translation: CAITEGTSADTQYF.

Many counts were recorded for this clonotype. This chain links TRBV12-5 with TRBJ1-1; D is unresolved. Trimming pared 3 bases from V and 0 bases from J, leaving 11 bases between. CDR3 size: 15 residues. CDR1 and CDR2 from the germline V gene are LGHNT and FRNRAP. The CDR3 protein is CASGFWEEMNTEAFF. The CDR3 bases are TGTGCTAGTGGTTTTTGGGAGGAAATGAACACTGAAGCTTTCTTT.

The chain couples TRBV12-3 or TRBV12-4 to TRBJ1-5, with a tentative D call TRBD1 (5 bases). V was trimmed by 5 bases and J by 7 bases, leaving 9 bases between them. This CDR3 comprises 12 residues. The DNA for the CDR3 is TGTGCCAGCAGTGGGGCCCCCCAGCCCCAGCATTTT. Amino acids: CASSGAPQPQHF.

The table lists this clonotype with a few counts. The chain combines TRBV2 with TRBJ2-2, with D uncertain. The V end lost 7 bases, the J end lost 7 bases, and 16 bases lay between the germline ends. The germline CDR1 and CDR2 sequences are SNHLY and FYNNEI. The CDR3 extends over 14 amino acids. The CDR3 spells CASMDSRVNGELFF. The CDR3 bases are TGTGCCAGCATGGATTCGCGAGTTAACGGGGAGCTGTTTTTT.

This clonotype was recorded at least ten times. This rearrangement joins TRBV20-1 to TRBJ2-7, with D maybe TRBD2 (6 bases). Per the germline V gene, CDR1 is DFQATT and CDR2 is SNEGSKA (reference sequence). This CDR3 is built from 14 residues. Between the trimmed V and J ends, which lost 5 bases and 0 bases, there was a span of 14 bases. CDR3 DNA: TGCAGTGCTTACCGGGCGGGGAGCTCCTACGAGCAGTACTTC. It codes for CSAYRAGSSYEQYF.

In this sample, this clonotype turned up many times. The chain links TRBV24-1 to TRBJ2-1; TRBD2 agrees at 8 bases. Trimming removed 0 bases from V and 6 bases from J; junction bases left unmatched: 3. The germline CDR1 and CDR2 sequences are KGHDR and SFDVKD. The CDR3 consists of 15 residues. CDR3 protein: CATSDLPGGGNEQFF. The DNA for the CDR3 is TGTGCCACCAGTGATTTGCCGGGGGGGGGCAATGAGCAGTTCTTC.

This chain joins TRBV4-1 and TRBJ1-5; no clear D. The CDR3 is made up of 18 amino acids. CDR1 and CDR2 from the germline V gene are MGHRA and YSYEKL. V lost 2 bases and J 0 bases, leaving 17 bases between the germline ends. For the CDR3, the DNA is TGCGCCAGCAGCCAAAGTGAGTTCCGGCAGTATAGCAATCAGCCCCAGCATTTT. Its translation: CASSQSEFRQYSNQPQHF.

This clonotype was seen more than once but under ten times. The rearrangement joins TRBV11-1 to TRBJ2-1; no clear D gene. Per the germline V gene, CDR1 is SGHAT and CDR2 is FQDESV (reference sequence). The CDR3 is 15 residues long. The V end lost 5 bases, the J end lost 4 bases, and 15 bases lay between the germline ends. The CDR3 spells CASSLSGPPYNEQFF. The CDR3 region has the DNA TGTGCCAGCAGCCTATCCGGGCCGCCTTACAATGAGCAGTTCTTC.

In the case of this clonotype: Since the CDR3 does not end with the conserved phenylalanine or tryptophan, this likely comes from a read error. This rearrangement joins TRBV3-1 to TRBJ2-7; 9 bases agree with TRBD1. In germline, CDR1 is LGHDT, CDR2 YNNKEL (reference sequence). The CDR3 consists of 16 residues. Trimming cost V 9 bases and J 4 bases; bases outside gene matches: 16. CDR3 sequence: CARIPPAGTGNYEQYL. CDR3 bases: TGTGCCAGAATCCCCCCCGCCGGGACAGGGAATTACGAGCAGTACCTC.

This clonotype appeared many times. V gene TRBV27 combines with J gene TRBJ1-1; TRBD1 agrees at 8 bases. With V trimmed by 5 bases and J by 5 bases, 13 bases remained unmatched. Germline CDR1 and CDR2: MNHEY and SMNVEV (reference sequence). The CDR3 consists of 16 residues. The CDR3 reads CASSPNADRVETEAFF. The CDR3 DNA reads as TGTGCCAGCAGTCCGAACGCGGACAGGGTAGAGACTGAAGCTTTCTTT.

The CDR3 protein is CASSRWDRGKGFQPQHF. The DNA for the CDR3 is TGTGCCAGCAGCCGATGGGACAGGGGGAAAGGTTTTCAGCCCCAGCATTTT. The gene calls are TRBV5-6 and TRBJ1-5; 11 bases are shared with TRBD1. The CDR3 is 17 residues long. After removal of 4 bases from V and 6 bases from J, the junction contained 12 bases not matched to a gene. The germline gives CDR1 SGHDT, CDR2 YYEEEE.

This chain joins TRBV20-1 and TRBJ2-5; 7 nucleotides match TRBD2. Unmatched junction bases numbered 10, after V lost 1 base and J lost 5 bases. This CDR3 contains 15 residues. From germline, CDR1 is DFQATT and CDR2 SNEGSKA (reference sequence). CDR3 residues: CSARGGAGRVETQYF. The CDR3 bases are TGCAGTGCTAGAGGAGGAGCGGGGAGGGTCGAGACCCAGTACTTC.

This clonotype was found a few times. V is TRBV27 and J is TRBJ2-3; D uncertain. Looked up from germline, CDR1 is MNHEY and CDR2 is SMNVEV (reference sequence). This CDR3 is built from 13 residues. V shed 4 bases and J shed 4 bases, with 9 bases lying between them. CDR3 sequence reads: CASSWGSSDTQYF. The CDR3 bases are TGTGCCAGCAGTTGGGGTAGCTCAGATACGCAGTATTTT.

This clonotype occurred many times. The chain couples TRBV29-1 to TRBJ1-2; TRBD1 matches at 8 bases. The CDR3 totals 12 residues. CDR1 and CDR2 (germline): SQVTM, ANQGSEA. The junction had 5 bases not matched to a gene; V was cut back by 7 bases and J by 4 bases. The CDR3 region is CSDGQGGYGYTF. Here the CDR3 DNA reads TGCAGCGACGGACAGGGTGGCTATGGCTACACCTTC.

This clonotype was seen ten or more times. The CDR3 here is CASRDYLTGELFF. The DNA of the CDR3 is TGTGCCAGCAGGGACTACCTCACCGGGGAGCTGTTTTTT. The rearrangement joins TRBV3-1 to TRBJ2-2; possibly TRBD2 for D (6 bases). V was cut by 6 bases and J by 4 bases, with 9 bases left in between. The CDR3 consists of 13 residues. Germline CDR1 is LGHDT and CDR2 is YNNKEL (reference sequence). The whole variable domain, remainder taken from reference TRBV3-1 and TRBJ2-2, is DTAVSQTPKYLVTQMGNDKSIKCEQNLGHDTMYWYKQDSKKFLKIMFSYNNKELIINETVPNRFSPKSPDKAHLNLHINSLELGDSAVYFCASRDYLTGELFFGEGSRLTVL.

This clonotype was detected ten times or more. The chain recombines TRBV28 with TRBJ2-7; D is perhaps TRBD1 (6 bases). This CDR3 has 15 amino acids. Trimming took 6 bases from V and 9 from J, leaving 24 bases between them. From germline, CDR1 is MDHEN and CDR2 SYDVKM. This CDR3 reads CASSPKDRDLRGQYF. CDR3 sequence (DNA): TGTGCCAGCAGCCCAAAGGACAGAGATCTACGAGGGCAGTACTTC.

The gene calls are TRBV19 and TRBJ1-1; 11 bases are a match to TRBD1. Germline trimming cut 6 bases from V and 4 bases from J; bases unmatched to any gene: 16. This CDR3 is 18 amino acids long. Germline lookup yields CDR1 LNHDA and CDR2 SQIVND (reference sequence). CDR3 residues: CASSLQGQGAQPSTEAFF. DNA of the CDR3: TGTGCCAGTAGCCTACAAGGACAGGGGGCGCAACCCAGCACTGAAGCTTTCTTT.

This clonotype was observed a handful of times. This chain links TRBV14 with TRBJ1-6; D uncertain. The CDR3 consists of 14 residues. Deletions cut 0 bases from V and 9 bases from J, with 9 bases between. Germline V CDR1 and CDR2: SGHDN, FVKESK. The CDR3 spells CASSQDMAGSPLHF. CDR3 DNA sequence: TGTGCCAGCAGCCAAGATATGGCTGGTTCACCCCTCCACTTT.

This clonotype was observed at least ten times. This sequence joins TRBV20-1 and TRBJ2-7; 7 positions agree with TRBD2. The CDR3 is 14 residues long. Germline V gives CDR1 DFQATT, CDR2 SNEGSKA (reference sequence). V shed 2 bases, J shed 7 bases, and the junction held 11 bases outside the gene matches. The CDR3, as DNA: TGCAGTGCTAGATTGGCTAGCGGATTTGGGGAGCAGTACTTC. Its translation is CSARLASGFGEQYF.

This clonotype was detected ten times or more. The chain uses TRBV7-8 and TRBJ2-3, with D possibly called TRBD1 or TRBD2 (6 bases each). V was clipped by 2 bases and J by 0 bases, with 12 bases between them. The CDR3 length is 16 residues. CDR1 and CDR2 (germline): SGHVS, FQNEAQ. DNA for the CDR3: TGTGCCAGCAGCTTAAAGGAGGGGGTTAGCACAGATACGCAGTATTTT. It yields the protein CASSLKEGVSTDTQYF.

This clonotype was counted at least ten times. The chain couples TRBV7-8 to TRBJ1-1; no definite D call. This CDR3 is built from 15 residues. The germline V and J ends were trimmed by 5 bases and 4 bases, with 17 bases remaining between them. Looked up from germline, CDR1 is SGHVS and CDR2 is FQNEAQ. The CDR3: CASSPGPWPATEAFF. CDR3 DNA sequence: TGTGCCAGCAGCCCAGGACCGTGGCCGGCCACTGAAGCTTTCTTT.

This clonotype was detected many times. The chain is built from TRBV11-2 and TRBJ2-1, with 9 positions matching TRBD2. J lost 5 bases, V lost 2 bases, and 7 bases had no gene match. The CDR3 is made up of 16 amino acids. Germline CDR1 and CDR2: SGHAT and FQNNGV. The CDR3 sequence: CASSLRLAGNNNEQFF. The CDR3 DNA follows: TGTGCCAGCAGCTTACGTCTAGCGGGGAACAACAATGAGCAGTTCTTC.